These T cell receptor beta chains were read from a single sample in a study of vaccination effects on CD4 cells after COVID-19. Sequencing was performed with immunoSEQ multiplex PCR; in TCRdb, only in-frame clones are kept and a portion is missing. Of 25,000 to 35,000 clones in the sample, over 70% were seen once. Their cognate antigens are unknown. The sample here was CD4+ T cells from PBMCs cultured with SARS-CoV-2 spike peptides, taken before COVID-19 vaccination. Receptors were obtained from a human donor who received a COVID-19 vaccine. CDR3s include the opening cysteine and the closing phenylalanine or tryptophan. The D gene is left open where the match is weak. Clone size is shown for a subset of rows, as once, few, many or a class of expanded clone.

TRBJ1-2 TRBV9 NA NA CASSKPDGNYGYTF TGTGCCAGCAGCAAACCTGACGGGAACTATGGCTACACCTTC
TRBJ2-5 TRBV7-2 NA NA CASSLGQTQYF TGTGCCAGCAGCTTAGGGCAGACCCAGTACTTC
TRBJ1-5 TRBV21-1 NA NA CASSKGEGLFGNQPQHF TGTGCCAGCAGCAAAGGGGAAGGGTTGTTTGGCAATCAGCCCCAGCATTTT
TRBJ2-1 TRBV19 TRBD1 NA CASSIAGLNRGLSYNEQFF TGTGCCAGTAGTATAGCGGGACTCAACAGGGGGCTGTCCTACAATGAGCAGTTCTTC
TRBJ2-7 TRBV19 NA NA CASRDRRSSYEQYF TGTGCCAGTAGGGACCGACGGAGCTCCTACGAGCAGTACTTC
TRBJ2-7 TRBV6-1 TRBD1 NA CASSKDRGGLSYEQYF TGTGCCAGCAGTAAAGACAGGGGAGGACTGTCCTACGAGCAGTACTTC
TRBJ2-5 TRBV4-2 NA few CASSQGGSGGDQETQYF TGTGCCAGCAGCCAAGGAGGCAGTGGCGGAGACCAAGAGACCCAGTACTTC
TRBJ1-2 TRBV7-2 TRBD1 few CASSLDWDRVYGYTF TGTGCCAGCAGCTTAGACTGGGACAGAGTCTATGGCTACACCTTC
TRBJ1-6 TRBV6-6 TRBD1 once CASSQRPGTAYSPLHF TGTGCCAGCAGTCAAAGACCCGGGACAGCCTATTCACCCCTCCACTTT
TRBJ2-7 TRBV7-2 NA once CASSLEVSYEQYF TGTGCCAGCAGCTTGGAAGTATCCTACGAGCAGTACTTC
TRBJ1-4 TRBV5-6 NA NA CASSLGTVNEKLFF TGTGCCAGCAGCTTGGGGACAGTCAATGAAAAACTGTTTTTT
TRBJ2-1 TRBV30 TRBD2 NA CAWSAVSGRSYNEQFF TGTGCCTGGAGCGCAGTCAGCGGGAGGTCATACAATGAGCAGTTCTTC
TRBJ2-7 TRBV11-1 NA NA CASSFTATSYEQYF TGTGCCAGCAGCTTTACGGCCACCTCCTACGAGCAGTACTTC
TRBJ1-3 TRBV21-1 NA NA CASSKSHASGNTIYF TGTGCCAGCAGCAAATCTCATGCGTCTGGAAACACCATATATTTT
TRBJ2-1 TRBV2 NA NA CASRKELNQQFF TGTGCCAGCAGGAAAGAACTCAATCAGCAGTTCTTC
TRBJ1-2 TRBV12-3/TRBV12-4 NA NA CASTPRGNYGYTF TGTGCCAGCACCCCTCGAGGGAACTATGGCTACACCTTC
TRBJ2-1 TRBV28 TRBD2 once CASSQFGLAGNYEQFF TGTGCCAGCAGCCAATTCGGACTAGCGGGAAACTATGAGCAGTTCTTC
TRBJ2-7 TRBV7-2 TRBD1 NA CASSLDRATTYEQYF TGTGCCAGCAGCTTGGACAGGGCGACGACCTACGAGCAGTACTTC
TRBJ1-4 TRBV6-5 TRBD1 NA CASRTGPNEKLFF TGTGCCAGCAGGACAGGGCCTAATGAAAAACTGTTTTTT
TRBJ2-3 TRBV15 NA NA CATSQDGVTFTDTQYF TGTGCCACCAGCCAAGACGGGGTGACATTCACAGATACGCAGTATTTT
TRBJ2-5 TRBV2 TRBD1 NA CATRGDRGLETQYF TGTGCCACCCGGGGGGACAGGGGCTTAGAGACCCAGTACTTC
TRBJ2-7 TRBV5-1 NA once CASSLAPTGSSYEQYF TGCGCCAGCAGCTTGGCTCCCACAGGGAGCTCCTACGAGCAGTACTTC
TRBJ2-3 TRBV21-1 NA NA CASGTGDGDTQYF TGTGCCAGCGGGACAGGGGATGGAGATACGCAGTATTTT
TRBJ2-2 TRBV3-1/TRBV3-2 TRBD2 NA CASSQVPWGGWGNTGELFF TGTGCCAGCAGCCAAGTCCCTTGGGGGGGTTGGGGAAACACCGGGGAGCTGTTTTTT
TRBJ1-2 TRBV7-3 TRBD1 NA CASSPLGTGGLGGYTF TGTGCCAGCAGCCCCCTTGGGACAGGGGGTTTGGGAGGCTACACCTTC
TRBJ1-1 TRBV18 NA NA CASSPRREGNTEAFF TGTGCCAGCTCACCACGTAGGGAGGGGAACACTGAAGCTTTCTTT
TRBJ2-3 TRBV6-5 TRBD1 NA CASSPAGGKADTQYF TGTGCCAGCAGCCCCGCAGGGGGCAAGGCAGATACGCAGTATTTT
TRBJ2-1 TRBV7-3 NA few CASSFGGAYNEQFF TGTGCCAGCAGCTTTGGAGGGGCCTACAATGAGCAGTTCTTC
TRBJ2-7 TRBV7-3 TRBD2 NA CASSSGSGGGEQYF TGTGCCAGCAGCTCGGGTAGCGGGGGTGGCGAGCAGTACTTC
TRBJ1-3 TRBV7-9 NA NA CASSPSGIGNTIYF TGTGCCAGCAGCCCATCAGGGATAGGAAACACCATATATTTT
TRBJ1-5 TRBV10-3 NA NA CAISETNQPQHF TGTGCCATCAGTGAGACCAATCAGCCCCAGCATTTT
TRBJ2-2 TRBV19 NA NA CASRAATNTGELFF TGTGCCAGTAGGGCGGCGACTAACACCGGGGAGCTGTTTTTT
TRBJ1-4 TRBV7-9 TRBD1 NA CASSSGQGNEKLFF TGTGCCAGCAGCTCGGGACAGGGAAATGAAAAACTGTTTTTT
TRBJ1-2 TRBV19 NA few CASSPQVSMFPYYGYTF TGTGCCAGTAGTCCCCAGGTTTCGATGTTTCCTTACTATGGCTACACCTTC
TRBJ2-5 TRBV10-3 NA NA CAISESLLETQYF TGTGCCATCAGTGAGTCCTTACTAGAGACCCAGTACTTC